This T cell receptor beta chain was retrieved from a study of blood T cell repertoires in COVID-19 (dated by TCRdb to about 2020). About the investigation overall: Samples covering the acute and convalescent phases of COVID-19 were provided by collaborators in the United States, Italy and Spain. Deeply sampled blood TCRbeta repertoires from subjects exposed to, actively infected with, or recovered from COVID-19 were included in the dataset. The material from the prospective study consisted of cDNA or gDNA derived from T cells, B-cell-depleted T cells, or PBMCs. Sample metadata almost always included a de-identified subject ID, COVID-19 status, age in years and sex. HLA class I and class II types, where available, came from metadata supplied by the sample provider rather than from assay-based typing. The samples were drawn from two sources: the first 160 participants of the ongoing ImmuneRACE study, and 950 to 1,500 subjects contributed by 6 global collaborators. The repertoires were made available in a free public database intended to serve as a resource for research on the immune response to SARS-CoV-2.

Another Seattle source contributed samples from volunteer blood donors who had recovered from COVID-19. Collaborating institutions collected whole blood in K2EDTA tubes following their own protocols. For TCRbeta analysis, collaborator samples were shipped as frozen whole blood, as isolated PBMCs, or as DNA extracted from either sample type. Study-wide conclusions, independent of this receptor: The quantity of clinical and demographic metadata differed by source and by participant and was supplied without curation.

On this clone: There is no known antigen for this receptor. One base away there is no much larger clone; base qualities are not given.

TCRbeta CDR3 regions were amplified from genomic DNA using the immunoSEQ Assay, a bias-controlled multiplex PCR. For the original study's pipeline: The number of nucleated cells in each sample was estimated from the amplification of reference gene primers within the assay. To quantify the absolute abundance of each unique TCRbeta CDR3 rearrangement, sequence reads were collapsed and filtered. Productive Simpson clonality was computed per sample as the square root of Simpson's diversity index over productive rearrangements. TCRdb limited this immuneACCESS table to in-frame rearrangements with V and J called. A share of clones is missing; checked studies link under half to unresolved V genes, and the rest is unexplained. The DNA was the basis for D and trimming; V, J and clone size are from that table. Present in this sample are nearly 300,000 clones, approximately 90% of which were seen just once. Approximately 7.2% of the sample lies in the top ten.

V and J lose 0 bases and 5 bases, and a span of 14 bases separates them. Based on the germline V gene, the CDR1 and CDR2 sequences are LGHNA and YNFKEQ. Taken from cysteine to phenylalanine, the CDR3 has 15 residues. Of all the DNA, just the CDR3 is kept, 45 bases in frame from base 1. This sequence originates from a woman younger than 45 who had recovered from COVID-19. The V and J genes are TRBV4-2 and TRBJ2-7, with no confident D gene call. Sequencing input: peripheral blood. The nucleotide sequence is TGTGCCAGCAGCCAAGAGGCGACACTCTCGAACGAGCAGTACTTC. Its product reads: CASSQEATLSNEQYF.